This TCR beta chain derives from a study of T cell responses to AZD1222 COVID-19 vaccine. Study-level results: Reportedly, nearly half the spike-specific TCRs target unmutated variant regions. Baseline testing showed seropositivity in only a handful of AZD1222 recipients. Females outnumbered males among donors, who were mostly white British; clonal diversity was possibly underestimated. Samples come after the peak T cell response, not at day 14.

The protocol was immunoSEQ multiplex PCR, while the TCRdb copy is restricted to in-frame clones and leaves out a portion. The sample holds 73,000 or so clones, roughly 88% seen once. Notes on this clone: What it binds is not known.

The CDR3 totals 13 residues. V lost 3 bases and J 1 base, leaving 7 bases between the germline ends. CDR1 is SGDLS and CDR2 is YYNGEE in the germline V gene. Material: peripheral blood, obtained on day 0 of AZD1222 vaccination. The sequence was collected from an adult in good health. The genes are TRBV9 and TRBJ1-1; D gene unclear. The CDR3 coding sequence is TGTGCCAGCAGCGGAGGTAAGAACACTGAAGCTTTCTTT. Translated, it gives CASSGGKNTEAFF.